The 25 T cell receptor beta chains presented below share a single source sample, sequenced in a study of blood T cells in healthy people across ages. The second PCR ran roughly 6 to 11 cycles with a sample-barcoded 5' primer and J-beta primers. In TCRdb, the 5' RACE reads were re-called with MiXCR into one record per CDR3 protein. This sample yields approximately 600,000 distinct CDR3 sequences, of which around three fifths are seen a single time; roughly 34% belongs to the top ten. Input material: blood. The receptors were sampled from a man aged 60 to 75 in good health.

The chain has TRBV27 and TRBJ1-2; D may be TRBD1 (6 bases). The CDR3 totals 14 residues. V was shortened by 7 bases and J by 3 bases, with 15 bases between the two germline ends. Per the germline V gene, CDR1 is MNHEY and CDR2 is SMNVEV (reference sequence). Here the CDR3 reads CASTPRGGHYGYTF. In DNA form, the CDR3 reads TGTGCCAGCACCCCCCGGGGGGGGCACTATGGCTACACCTTC.

The chain carries TRBV24-1 and TRBJ2-3, with TRBD1 identical over 8 bases. The CDR3 extends over 15 amino acids. Germline lookup yields CDR1 KGHDR and CDR2 SFDVKD. Trimming removed 3 bases from V and 6 bases from J; junction bases left unmatched: 7. The CDR3 nucleotides read TGTGCCACCAGTGATCCGGACAGGGTAGGGGATACGCAGTATTTT. Protein: CATSDPDRVGDTQYF.

V is TRBV20-1 and J is TRBJ2-3; TRBD2 matches 9 bases. Germline V gene lookup returns CDR1 DFQATT and CDR2 SNEGSKA (reference sequence). The CDR3 loop spans 15 amino acids. V gave up 5 bases and J gave up 2 bases; unmatched junction bases: 8. The CDR3 DNA is TGCAGTGCTCAGGCGGGGGGGTCCAACACAGATACGCAGTATTTT. Translation: CSAQAGGSNTDTQYF.

The table lists this clonotype with a few counts. The V gene is TRBV4-1, the J gene TRBJ2-1; D possibly corresponds to TRBD1 (5 bases). Germline assignment: CDR1 MGHRA and CDR2 YSYEKL. The V end was cut by 1 base, the J end by 8 bases, with 15 bases between. The CDR3 runs 15 residues. The CDR3 coding sequence is TGCGCCAGCAGCCAAGTGTGGCAGGGATTTGATGAGCAGTTCTTC. Its translation: CASSQVWQGFDEQFF.

The CDR3 DNA reads as TGTGCCAGCAGCTTGGACAGGCGATTCACTGAAGCTTTCTTT. It yields the protein CASSLDRRFTEAFF. The rearrangement links TRBV7-2 to TRBJ1-1; 7 bases line up with TRBD1. V gave up 3 bases and J gave up 4 bases; unmatched junction bases: 5. The germline gives CDR1 SGHTA, CDR2 FQGNSA. The CDR3 is made up of 14 amino acids.

This chain connects TRBV6-5 to TRBJ2-7, with TRBD2 matching over 13 bases. The DNA end lines up better with TRBJ2-5; the J call may be wrong. The CDR3 spans 16 residues. CDR1 and CDR2 (germline): MNHEY, SVGAGI. CDR3 in DNA: TGTGCCAGCAGACCGAGGACTAGCGGGGGAGAGGAGACCCAGTACTTC. This sequence encodes CASRPRTSGGEETQYF.

This chain joins TRBV7-2 and TRBJ2-5, with D uncertain. The V and J ends lost 5 bases and 0 bases respectively, with 13 bases between them. The germline gives CDR1 SGHTA, CDR2 FQGNSA. The CDR3 covers 15 residues. The CDR3 region has the DNA TGTGCCAGCAGCCTTCCGCACTCGTACCAAGAGACCCAGTACTTC. Amino acids: CASSLPHSYQETQYF.

The V call is TRBV7-2, the J call TRBJ1-2, with TRBD1 matching over 8 bases. This CDR3 comprises 14 residues. V dropped 5 bases and J dropped 4; count of bases not matched to a gene: 6. The germline V gene encodes CDR1 SGHTA and CDR2 FQGNSA. The CDR3 spells CASSRIQGGYGYTF. Here the CDR3 DNA reads TGTGCCAGCAGCCGGATACAGGGGGGCTATGGCTACACCTTC.

The CDR3 DNA reads TGCAGCGTCCAGATGGGCACCGGCAGCTCCTACGAGCAGTACTTC. Its translation: CSVQMGTGSSYEQYF. This sequence joins TRBV29-1 and TRBJ2-7, with D uncertain. There are 15 residues in the CDR3. Germline assignment: CDR1 SQVTM and CDR2 ANQGSEA. V lost 6 bases and J lost 0, with 18 bases in between.

This chain uses TRBV9 with TRBJ1-2; tentatively, D is TRBD1 (6 bases). Germline CDR1 is SGDLS and CDR2 is YYNGEE. This CDR3 comprises 14 residues. Trimming took 0 bases from V and 4 from J, leaving 10 bases between them. CDR3 in DNA: TGTGCCAGCAGCGTAGAAGGGGGTTCCTATGGCTACACCTTC. Translating gives CASSVEGGSYGYTF.

The chain employs TRBV2 and TRBJ2-5; 12 nucleotides agree with TRBD2. With 0 bases clipped from V and 5 bases from J, the junction kept 4 bases outside the gene matches. The CDR3 length is 16 residues. Germline V gene sequence: CDR1 SNHLY, CDR2 FYNNEI. The CDR3, as DNA: TGTGCCAGCAGTGAAGCACGGCTAGCGGGAGGGGAGACCCAGTACTTC. This gives the protein CASSEARLAGGETQYF.

The V and J genes are TRBV20-1 and TRBJ2-3; unclear D gene. Germline assignment: CDR1 DFQATT and CDR2 SNEGSKA (reference sequence). V shed 0 bases and J shed 1 base, with 5 bases lying between them. CDR3 length: 13 residues. The chain's CDR3 is CSAREPGTDTQYF. For the CDR3, the DNA is TGCAGTGCTAGAGAACCCGGCACAGATACGCAGTATTTT.

CDR3 protein: CASSLGGGGFYNEQFF. The CDR3 coding sequence is TGTGCCAGCAGCTTGGGGGGCGGAGGATTCTACAATGAGCAGTTCTTC. The J gene is TRBJ2-1, the V gene TRBV5-4; possibly TRBD1 or TRBD2 for D (5 bases each). The CDR3 contains 16 residues. Trimming took 0 bases from V and 3 from J, leaving 13 bases between them. Germline V gene lookup returns CDR1 SGHNT and CDR2 YYREEE (reference sequence).

The rearrangement joins TRBV6-5 to TRBJ2-5; D gene unclear. The CDR3 spans 13 residues. The V gene lost 5 bases and the J gene lost 4 bases, with 11 bases spanning the gap. Per germline, CDR1 MNHEY and CDR2 SVGAGI. CDR3 protein: CASSEPVGETQYF. As DNA, the CDR3 is TGTGCCAGCAGTGAACCGGTTGGAGAGACCCAGTACTTC.

The chain employs TRBV10-3 and TRBJ2-1, with D perhaps TRBD1 (6 bases). Germline V gene lookup returns CDR1 ENHRY and CDR2 SYGVKD. The CDR3 runs 14 residues. The V and J ends lost 3 bases and 6 bases respectively, with 12 bases between them. The CDR3, as DNA: TGTGCCATCAGTGAAGTACAGGGAATCAATGAGCAGTTCTTC. This codes for CAISEVQGINEQFF.

This chain connects TRBV15 to TRBJ2-7; the D gene is possibly TRBD1 (6 bases). This CDR3 has 15 amino acids. Trimming cost V 0 bases and J 2 bases, with 11 bases left between them. Germline V gene lookup returns CDR1 LNHNV and CDR2 YYDKDF (reference sequence). The CDR3 nucleotides read TGTGCCACCAGCAGAGACCGGGACATAGCCTACGAGCAGTACTTC. Translated: CATSRDRDIAYEQYF.

The chain uses TRBV6-5 and TRBJ2-1; D is unclear. CDR1 and CDR2 (germline): MNHEY, SVGAGI. There are 15 residues in the CDR3. V lost 5 bases, J lost 4 bases, and 15 bases lay in between. The CDR3 spells CASSRPSRGYNEQFF. The CDR3 coding sequence is TGTGCCAGCAGTCGGCCCTCTCGCGGTTACAATGAGCAGTTCTTC.

The rearrangement links TRBV10-3 to TRBJ1-6; a possible D gene is TRBD1 (6 bases). V lost 4 bases and J lost 6, with 10 bases in between. Germline CDR1 reads ENHRY; CDR2 reads SYGVKD. The CDR3 has 14 residues. Written as DNA, the CDR3 is TGTGCCATCAGTGCAGGGGATAGTAATTCACCCCTCCACTTT. Amino acid sequence: CAISAGDSNSPLHF.

The CDR3 DNA reads TGTGCCATCAGTGACTACGGGGGCGGCGAGCAGTACTTC. Protein sequence: CAISDYGGGEQYF. The chain uses TRBV10-3 and TRBJ2-5, with D perhaps being TRBD1 or TRBD2 (6 bases each). The J call may be incorrect, as the DNA end agrees better with TRBJ2-7. In germline, CDR1 is ENHRY, CDR2 SYGVKD. The CDR3 is made up of 13 amino acids.

This chain connects TRBV11-2 to TRBJ1-2; D perhaps matches TRBD1 (5 bases). The CDR3 extends over 14 amino acids. Germline assignment: CDR1 SGHAT and CDR2 FQNNGV. Trimming removed 4 bases from V and 4 bases from J, with 13 bases in between. The CDR3 loop is CASSWGTAPYGYTF. The CDR3 coding sequence is TGTGCCAGCAGCTGGGGGACGGCGCCCTATGGCTACACCTTC.

This clonotype was detected only once. The chain is built from TRBV11-2 and TRBJ1-2; a possible D gene is TRBD1 (5 bases). Trimming removed 5 bases from V and 4 bases from J, with 20 bases in between. Germline-derived CDR1 and CDR2 are SGHAT and FQNNGV. CDR3 length: 16 amino acids. This CDR3 is CASSHAGTAAGYGYTF. The CDR3 DNA reads TGTGCCAGCAGCCATGCTGGGACGGCCGCGGGCTATGGCTACACCTTC. The full variable domain, its missing parts supplied by reference TRBV11-2 and TRBJ1-2, is EAGVAQSPRYKIIEKRQSVAFWCNPISGHATLYWYQQILGQGPKLLIQFQNNGVVDDSQLPKDRFSAERLKGVDSTLKIQPAKLEDSAVYLCASSHAGTAAGYGYTFGSGTRLTVV.

V and J are TRBV7-9 and TRBJ1-5; no clear D gene. Trimming left V 1 base short and J 5 bases short, with 6 bases between. This CDR3 has 13 residues. Per the germline V gene, CDR1 is SEHNR and CDR2 is FQNEAQ (reference sequence). CDR3 region: CASSLGLDQPQHF. The CDR3 DNA is TGTGCCAGCAGCTTAGGGTTGGATCAGCCCCAGCATTTT.

As to this clonotype: This sequence may be a read error, since a much larger clone differs from it by one base. The gene calls are TRBV7-2 and TRBJ2-6; possibly TRBD1 for D (5 bases). Looked up from germline, CDR1 is SGHTA and CDR2 is FQGNSA. This CDR3 has 15 residues. As DNA, the CDR3 is TGTGCCAGCAGCTTAGACCCCAATGGGGCCGACGTCCTGACTTTC. This gives the protein CASSLDPNGADVLTF.

This clonotype was seen a few times. V usage is TRBV25-1 and J usage is TRBJ2-1; D may match TRBD1 or TRBD2 (5 bases each). The CDR3 consists of 14 residues. Germline CDR1 and CDR2: MGHDK and SYGVNS. V lost 3 bases to trimming and J lost 5 bases, with 11 bases between them. The CDR3 coding sequence is TGTGCCAGCAGTGATACCGGGGCTGACAATGAGCAGTTCTTC. Protein sequence: CASSDTGADNEQFF.

This clonotype was counted ten times or more. The chain employs TRBV2 and TRBJ2-5; 13 bases align to TRBD2. Germline CDR1 reads SNHLY; CDR2 reads FYNNEI. Losses at the gene ends were 6 bases for V and 1 base for J; bases not matched to a gene: 2. The CDR3 spans 15 residues. CDR3 region: CASRGTSGAQETQYF. For the CDR3, the DNA is TGTGCCAGCAGGGGGACTAGCGGGGCCCAAGAGACCCAGTACTTC.